This entry lists 20 T cell receptor beta chains sequenced from one sample in a study of CD8 T cells in Susac syndrome. The RNA input was roughly 0.45 to 1 ug, and it was reverse transcribed with random hexamers. Via MiXCR, TCRdb re-called the immunoSEQ multiplex PCR reads, giving one row per CDR3 protein. The table records 130,000 or so distinct CDR3 sequences, around 94% of them present only once. The sample was CD8+ T cells from PBMCs. The receptors derive from a human donor with Susac syndrome.

The V and J genes are TRBV6-2 or TRBV6-3 and TRBJ2-3; TRBD1 is a possible D gene (6 bases). CDR1 MNHEY and CDR2 SVGEGT come from the germline V gene. This CDR3 has 15 amino acids. V gave up 8 bases and J gave up 4 bases, with 19 bases separating them. CDR3 residues: CASFNEGVWADTQYF. The CDR3 coding sequence is TGTGCCAGCTTCAACGAGGGGGTTTGGGCAGATACGCAGTATTTT.

The chain combines TRBV29-1 with TRBJ1-1; D call uncertain. The germline CDR1 and CDR2 sequences are SQVTM and ANQGSEA. V gave up 0 bases and J gave up 2 bases, with 16 bases separating them. The length of the CDR3 is 16 residues. Here the CDR3 DNA reads TGCAGCGTTGAAGATCTTGGTGAAAGCCCCAACACTGAAGCTTTCTTT. As protein: CSVEDLGESPNTEAFF.

The V and J genes are TRBV20-1 and TRBJ2-5; TRBD1 or TRBD2 may be the D gene (5 bases each). CDR3 length: 13 residues. V was shortened by 7 bases and J by 3 bases, with 15 bases between the two germline ends. Germline assignment: CDR1 DFQATT and CDR2 SNEGSKA (reference sequence). CDR3 bases: TGCAGTGTACAGGACTGGAACAAAGAGACCCAGTACTTC. Its protein is CSVQDWNKETQYF.

The CDR3 DNA follows: TGCGCCAGCAGCCCCCGACAGGGGGCGAGGGGAGAGACCCAGTACTTC. Its protein product is CASSPRQGARGETQYF. The chain employs TRBV4-3 and TRBJ2-5; TRBD1 matches 10 bases. Trimming took 4 bases from V and 4 from J; bases not matched to a gene: 9. The CDR3 length is 16 residues. The V gene's germline CDR1 is LGHNA and CDR2 YSLEER.

The V and J genes are TRBV15 and TRBJ2-2, with D possibly matching TRBD2 (6 bases). V was trimmed by 0 bases and J by 2 bases, leaving 13 bases between them. Per the germline V gene, CDR1 is LNHNV and CDR2 is YYDKDF (reference sequence). The CDR3 is 17 residues long. The CDR3 bases are TGTGCCACCAGCAGAGATCATTGGGGGGACAACACCGGGGAGCTGTTTTTT. It yields the protein CATSRDHWGDNTGELFF.

This clonotype has just one count. This chain uses TRBV4-3 with TRBJ2-6; D gene uncertain. The germline V and J ends were trimmed by 0 bases and 0 bases, with 15 bases remaining between them. The V gene's germline CDR1 is LGHNA and CDR2 YSLEER. The CDR3 is made up of 19 amino acids. The chain's CDR3 is CASSQEQTGLLSGANVLTF. The CDR3 region has the DNA TGCGCCAGCAGCCAAGAACAGACCGGGCTCCTCTCTGGGGCCAACGTCCTGACTTTC.

The V gene is TRBV30, the J gene TRBJ1-2; a possible D gene is TRBD1 (6 bases). This CDR3 contains 18 residues. The germline V gene encodes CDR1 GTSNPN and CDR2 SVGIG (reference sequence). V lost 4 bases to trimming and J lost 3 bases, with 27 bases between them. In DNA form, the CDR3 reads TGTGCCTGGAACACCGAGGGGGTCGGCAGGGGATTTGACTATGGCTACACCTTC. It encodes CAWNTEGVGRGFDYGYTF. Full variable domain (missing parts from reference TRBV30 and TRBJ1-2): SQTIHQWPATLVQPVGSPLSLECTVEGTSNPNLYWYRQAAGRGLQLLFYSVGIGQISSEVPQNLSASRPQDRQFILSSKKLLLSDSGFYLCAWNTEGVGRGFDYGYTFGSGTRLTVV.

V is TRBV10-3 and J is TRBJ2-7; TRBD1 matches at 9 bases. This CDR3 comprises 14 residues. Germline V lookup: CDR1 ENHRY, CDR2 SYGVKD. The V and J ends lost 7 bases and 3 bases, in that order; junction bases with no gene match: 7. CDR3 residues: CAIINSDRGYEQYF. The DNA for the CDR3 is TGTGCCATCATTAACTCGGACAGGGGCTACGAGCAGTACTTC.

The chain couples TRBV20-1 to TRBJ1-5; D might be TRBD1 (6 bases). The V end was cut by 0 bases, the J end by 3 bases, with 9 bases between. The CDR3 has 14 amino acids. CDR1 and CDR2 from the germline V gene are DFQATT and SNEGSKA (reference sequence). This chain's CDR3 is CSAREGGLNQPQHF. As DNA, the CDR3 is TGCAGTGCTAGAGAGGGGGGGCTCAATCAGCCCCAGCATTTT.

V gene TRBV11-2 combines with J gene TRBJ2-5; 8 positions agree with TRBD2. The J segment lost 10 bases and the V segment lost 5 bases, leaving 9 bases of the junction unmatched. Germline assignment: CDR1 SGHAT and CDR2 FQNNGV. The CDR3 contains 13 residues. The CDR3 sequence: CASSQTPSGGQYF. The CDR3 DNA follows: TGTGCCAGCAGCCAAACCCCAAGCGGGGGCCAGTACTTC.

The rearrangement uses TRBV2 and TRBJ2-1, with 8 bases lining up with TRBD1. Per germline, CDR1 SNHLY and CDR2 FYNNEI. Unmatched junction bases numbered 4, after V lost 6 bases and J lost 0 bases. This CDR3 has 15 amino acids. In DNA form, the CDR3 reads TGTGCCAGCAGACGGGACAGGTCCTCCTACAATGAGCAGTTCTTC. Translated: CASRRDRSSYNEQFF.

The chain couples TRBV12-3 or TRBV12-4 to TRBJ1-5; D unresolved. V lost 2 bases and J 4 bases, leaving 9 bases between the germline ends. This CDR3 spans 14 amino acids. Here the CDR3 DNA reads TGTGCCAGCAGTTTAACGGAGAATAATCAGCCCCAGCATTTT. Translated: CASSLTENNQPQHF.

This sequence joins TRBV12-3 or TRBV12-4 and TRBJ2-7; 9 nucleotides line up with TRBD1. This CDR3 has 14 amino acids. J lost 5 bases, V lost 3 bases, and 5 bases had no gene match. CDR3 in amino acids: CASSFGTGNHEQYF. The CDR3 coding sequence is TGTGCCAGCAGTTTTGGGACAGGGAACCACGAGCAGTACTTC.

The chain recombines TRBV13 with TRBJ2-7; D gene unclear. Germline V lookup: CDR1 PRHDT, CDR2 FYEKMQ (reference sequence). V dropped 0 bases and J dropped 0 bases, with 9 bases sitting between them. The CDR3 has 15 residues. CDR3 nucleotide sequence: TGTGCCAGCAGCTTAGGCTTAACTTTCTCCTACGAGCAGTACTTC. Translated, it gives CASSLGLTFSYEQYF.

The V call is TRBV6-6, the J call TRBJ1-2, with 7 bases aligning to TRBD1. CDR3 length equals 16 residues. Germline V gives CDR1 MNHNY, CDR2 SVGAGI (reference sequence). J gave up 1 base and V 6 bases, and 11 bases lay outside the gene matches. CDR3 loop: CASRKPKGTDNYGYTF. The CDR3 region has the DNA TGTGCCAGCAGGAAACCGAAAGGGACAGATAACTATGGCTACACCTTC.

The chain recombines TRBV25-1 with TRBJ2-7, with 7 bases that match TRBD2. With 1 base clipped from V and 1 base from J, the junction kept 10 bases outside the gene matches. The V gene's germline CDR1 is MGHDK and CDR2 SYGVNS. This CDR3 region has 17 residues. CDR3 nucleotides: TGTGCCAGCAGTGAATGGGGGGAGCGGGGCGCTTCCTACGAGCAGTACTTC. The encoded protein is CASSEWGERGASYEQYF.

CDR3 region: CASSFLYSTDTQYF. The CDR3 DNA reads as TGTGCCAGCAGCTTTCTATATAGCACAGATACGCAGTATTTT. The V call is TRBV13, the J call TRBJ2-3, with no clear D. Trimming left V 3 bases short and J 0 bases short, with 7 bases between. This CDR3 has 14 residues. Germline values: CDR1 PRHDT, CDR2 FYEKMQ (reference sequence). Supplemented by reference TRBV13 and TRBJ2-3, the full variable domain reads AAGVIQSPRHLIKEKRETATLKCYPIPRHDTVYWYQQGPGQDPQFLISFYEKMQSDKGSIPDRFSAQQFSDYHSELNMSSLELGDSALYFCASSFLYSTDTQYFGPGTRLTVL.

The table lists this clonotype with a count of one. The chain couples TRBV28 to TRBJ1-2; 9 positions match TRBD1. J was trimmed by 5 bases and V by 5 bases; bases with no gene match: 6. CDR3 size: 14 residues. The germline V gene has CDR1 MDHEN and CDR2 SYDVKM. This CDR3 reads CASSPSGQGYGYTF. DNA of the CDR3: TGTGCCAGCAGTCCGTCGGGACAGGGTTATGGCTACACCTTC.

The gene calls are TRBV7-6 and TRBJ1-3; TRBD1 might be the D (5 bases). The germline V gene has CDR1 SGHVS and CDR2 FNYEAQ. Trimming stripped 1 base from V and 0 bases from J, with 10 bases between. The CDR3 consists of 16 residues. The CDR3 is CASSLGGPLSGNTIYF. In DNA, the CDR3 is TGTGCCAGCAGCTTAGGGGGACCGCTCTCTGGAAACACCATATATTTT.

This chain joins TRBV12-3 or TRBV12-4 and TRBJ2-5; D possibly uses TRBD1 or TRBD2 (5 bases each). The CDR3 is 14 residues long. Trimming shortened V by 3 bases and J by 5 bases, and 13 bases separated the two germline ends. This CDR3 is CASSFGASGETQYF. Here the CDR3 DNA reads TGTGCCAGCAGTTTCGGGGCTTCAGGGGAGACCCAGTACTTC.